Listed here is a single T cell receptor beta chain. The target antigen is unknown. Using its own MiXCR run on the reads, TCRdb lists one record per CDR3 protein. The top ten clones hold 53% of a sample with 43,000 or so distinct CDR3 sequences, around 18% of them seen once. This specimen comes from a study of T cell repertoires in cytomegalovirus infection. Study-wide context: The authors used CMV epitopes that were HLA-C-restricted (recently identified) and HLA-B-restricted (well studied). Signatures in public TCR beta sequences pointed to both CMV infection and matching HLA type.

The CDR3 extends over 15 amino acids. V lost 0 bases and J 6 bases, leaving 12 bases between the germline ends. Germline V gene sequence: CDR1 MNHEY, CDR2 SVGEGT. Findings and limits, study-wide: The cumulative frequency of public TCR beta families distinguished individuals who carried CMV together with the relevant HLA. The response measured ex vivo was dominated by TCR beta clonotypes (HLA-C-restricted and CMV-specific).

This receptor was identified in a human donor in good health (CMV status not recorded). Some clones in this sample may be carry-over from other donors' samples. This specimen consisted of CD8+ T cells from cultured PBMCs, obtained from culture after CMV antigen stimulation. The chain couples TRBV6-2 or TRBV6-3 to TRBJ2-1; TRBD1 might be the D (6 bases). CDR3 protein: CASSYSLGGPNEQFF. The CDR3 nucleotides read TGTGCCAGCAGTTACTCTCTAGGGGGTCCCAATGAGCAGTTCTTC.